The 22 T cell receptor beta chains given below trace back to one sample, sequenced in a study of blood T cell repertoires in COVID-19. Data came from immunoSEQ multiplex PCR; TCRdb stores just in-frame clones and leaves some out. The sample lists around 290,000 clones, roughly 86% occurring once. Sequencing used peripheral blood. Every receptor here comes from a woman aged 50 to 65 who had recovered from COVID-19.

The chain employs TRBV5-1 and TRBJ1-4; unclear D gene. The CDR3 length is 15 residues. Germline CDR1 reads SGHRS; CDR2 reads YFSETQ. The ends were cut back, 2 bases at V and 3 bases at J, with 11 bases in the middle. The CDR3 DNA is TGCGCCAGCAGCTTCTCGGGGAGGGCTAATGAAAAACTGTTTTTT. Translation gives CASSFSGRANEKLFF.

The chain has TRBV27 and TRBJ2-3, with 9 bases lining up with TRBD1. Germline V CDR1 and CDR2: MNHEY, SMNVEV (reference sequence). CDR3 length: 12 residues. J gave up 13 bases and V 6 bases, and 8 bases lay outside the gene matches. CDR3 loop: CASSLGQGLEYF. Written as DNA, the CDR3 is TGTGCCAGCAGCCTGGGACAGGGCCTCGAGTATTTT.

V is TRBV19 and J is TRBJ2-7, with 9 bases that match TRBD2. The CDR3 has 15 residues. CDR1 is LNHDA, CDR2 SQIVND, per germline (reference sequence). V lost 5 bases and J lost 3; bases outside the gene matches: 8. As DNA, the CDR3 is TGTGCCAGTAGTGTCCTCGGGACTAGCAGCTACGAGCAGTACTTC. Amino acids: CASSVLGTSSYEQYF.

The rearrangement uses TRBV7-4 and TRBJ1-5; 10 positions agree with TRBD1. The CDR3 runs to 18 residues. Unmatched junction bases numbered 8, after V lost 3 bases and J lost 0 bases. Germline V gene sequence: CDR1 SGHVT, CDR2 SQSDAQ. The CDR3 is CASSFRTGGFYSNQPQHF. DNA for the CDR3: TGTGCCAGCAGCTTTAGGACAGGGGGTTTCTATAGCAATCAGCCCCAGCATTTT.

V and J are TRBV28 and TRBJ1-3, with TRBD1 identical over 7 bases. V shed 5 bases, J shed 2 bases, and the junction held 9 bases outside the gene matches. The CDR3 spans 16 residues. CDR1 is MDHEN and CDR2 is SYDVKM in the germline V gene. The CDR3 loop reads CASSDPRGNTGNTIYF. DNA for the CDR3: TGTGCCAGCAGTGACCCCAGGGGGAATACTGGAAACACCATATATTTT.

This chain uses TRBV7-9 with TRBJ2-3, with 12 positions matching TRBD2. J gave up 1 base and V 5 bases, and 10 bases lay outside the gene matches. This CDR3 spans 18 amino acids. Looked up from germline, CDR1 is SEHNR and CDR2 is FQNEAQ (reference sequence). CDR3 in amino acids: CASSRPGLAGKGTDTQYF. The CDR3 DNA sequence: TGTGCCAGCAGCCGGCCGGGACTAGCGGGTAAGGGCACAGATACGCAGTATTTT.

The CDR3 reads CASSVSRDRGTEAFF. The CDR3 nucleotides are TGCGCCAGCAGTGTCAGCCGGGACAGGGGGACTGAAGCTTTCTTT. The chain is built from TRBV10-1 and TRBJ1-1, with TRBD1 matching over 11 bases. The length of the CDR3 is 15 residues. Germline V gene data show CDR1 as WNHNN and CDR2 as SYGVQD (reference sequence). Losses at the gene ends were 4 bases for V and 5 bases for J; bases not matched to a gene: 6.

The genes are TRBV18 and TRBJ2-7; 7 bases are shared with TRBD1. CDR3 length: 15 amino acids. Germline CDR1 reads KGHSH; CDR2 reads LQKENI. J was trimmed by 3 bases and V by 4 bases; bases with no gene match: 9. The DNA for the CDR3 is TGTGCCAGCTCACGGGACAGTTTGCCCGACTACGAGCAGTACTTC. Its translation is CASSRDSLPDYEQYF.

The chain carries TRBV28 and TRBJ2-7, with 7 bases fitting TRBD1. Germline values: CDR1 MDHEN, CDR2 SYDVKM. The CDR3 has 15 residues. The V and J ends lost 7 bases and 3 bases, in that order; junction bases with no gene match: 12. The CDR3 loop reads CASTLGGTAIYEQYF. CDR3 DNA sequence: TGTGCCAGCACTCTAGGTGGGACAGCTATCTACGAGCAGTACTTC.

This chain links TRBV7-8 with TRBJ2-7; TRBD2 agrees at 11 bases. The CDR3 sequence is 15 residues long. Germline trimming cut 5 bases from V and 4 bases from J; bases unmatched to any gene: 7. Germline-derived CDR1 and CDR2 are SGHVS and FQNEAQ. The CDR3 spells CASSLRLAGIYEQYF. Here the CDR3 DNA reads TGTGCCAGCAGCCTAAGACTAGCGGGGATTTACGAGCAGTACTTC.

The rearrangement links TRBV30 to TRBJ1-1; weak D call: TRBD1 (5 bases). The germline V and J ends were trimmed by 1 base and 6 bases, with 18 bases remaining between them. The CDR3 length is 15 residues. Looked up from germline, CDR1 is GTSNPN and CDR2 is SVGIG (reference sequence). The CDR3 region has the DNA TGTGCCTGGAGTGCCCTCTTTGGGGAAGGGGCTGAAGCTTTCTTT. Protein sequence: CAWSALFGEGAEAFF.

J is TRBJ2-7 and V is TRBV25-1; D possibly corresponds to TRBD1 (5 bases). Germline CDR1 reads MGHDK; CDR2 reads SYGVNS. V lost 1 base, J lost 6 bases, and 16 bases lay in between. This CDR3 region has 15 residues. CDR3 sequence: CASSELASRVSEQYF. The CDR3 region has the DNA TGTGCCAGCAGTGAATTGGCGTCCAGGGTCTCCGAGCAGTACTTC.

This clone was seen only once. The rearrangement links TRBV28 to TRBJ2-3; 15 bases map to TRBD2. J was trimmed by 2 bases and V by 4 bases; bases with no gene match: 10. From germline, CDR1 is MDHEN and CDR2 SYDVKM. This CDR3 is 19 amino acids long. Written as DNA, the CDR3 is TGTGCCAGCAGTTACTCACCGGGACTAGCGGGGGGCCCCACAGATACGCAGTATTTT. Encoded protein: CASSYSPGLAGGPTDTQYF.

This chain's CDR3 is CSATTTDTQYF. In nucleotides, the CDR3 is TGCAGTGCTACAACTACAGATACGCAGTATTTT. The chain employs TRBV20-1 and TRBJ2-3; no reliable D call. The CDR3 length is 11 residues. V was trimmed by 4 bases and J by 3 bases, leaving 5 bases between them. Looked up from germline, CDR1 is DFQATT and CDR2 is SNEGSKA (reference sequence).

The chain joins TRBV28 to TRBJ2-2, with D uncertain. Germline-derived CDR1 and CDR2 are MDHEN and SYDVKM. Trimming took 8 bases from V and 3 from J, leaving 10 bases between them. The CDR3 has 13 residues. CDR3 sequence (DNA): TGTGCCAGCTTGCTTGAGGACACCGGGGAGCTGTTTTTT. It translates to CASLLEDTGELFF.

Worth noting for this clone: One end of the junction varies from germline; a read error may be responsible. This rearrangement joins TRBV28 to TRBJ2-7; D possibly corresponds to TRBD2 (5 bases). The length of the CDR3 is 12 residues. The V gene's germline CDR1 is MDHEN and CDR2 SYDVKM. The CDR3 is CGSGEGTYEQYF. The DNA for the CDR3 is TGTGGCAGCGGTGAGGGCACTTACGAGCAGTACTTC.

This CDR3 is CASSSTGGTPEAFF. The CDR3 coding sequence is TGTGCCAGCAGTTCAACAGGGGGCACTCCTGAAGCTTTCTTT. V is TRBV5-4 and J is TRBJ1-1; 9 bases fit TRBD1. Looked up from germline, CDR1 is SGHNT and CDR2 is YYREEE (reference sequence). The CDR3 has 14 amino acids. V dropped 5 bases and J dropped 6; count of bases not matched to a gene: 8.

This clone was counted a few times. Different DNA sequences within this sample yield the same CDR3. The CDR3 nucleotides are TGTGCCAGCAGTTATGGAGGGGACACTGAAGCTTTCTTT. Encoded protein: CASSYGGDTEAFF. The V gene is TRBV6-2 or TRBV6-3, the J gene TRBJ1-1; D perhaps matches TRBD1 (5 bases). Trimming took off 3 bases at V and 3 bases at J, with 8 bases between the two ends. This CDR3 has 13 residues. CDR1 is MNHEY, CDR2 SVGEGT, per germline.

J is TRBJ1-2 and V is TRBV7-9; maybe TRBD1 (5 bases). Germline V gene sequence: CDR1 SEHNR, CDR2 FQNEAQ (reference sequence). The CDR3 is 14 amino acids. The V and J ends lost 1 base and 8 bases respectively, with 14 bases between them. In DNA form, the CDR3 reads TGTGCCAGCAGCTTAGGTTTTGACAGAGAGGGCTACACCTTC. This sequence encodes CASSLGFDREGYTF.

The V gene is TRBV18, the J gene TRBJ1-2; 8 nucleotides agree with TRBD1. The CDR3 sequence is 16 residues long. With 3 bases clipped from V and 6 bases from J, the junction kept 12 bases outside the gene matches. Germline assignment: CDR1 KGHSH and CDR2 LQKENI. The DNA for the CDR3 is TGTGCCAGCTCACCGGACGGGCAGGGGGCTTTCGATGGCTACACCTTC. Residues: CASSPDGQGAFDGYTF.

This clone is a singleton in its sample. The rearrangement joins TRBV6-5 to TRBJ1-6; the match to TRBD1 covers 8 bases. V shed 10 bases and J 10 bases; nucleotides not matched to a gene: 12. Germline lookup yields CDR1 MNHEY and CDR2 SVGAGI. The CDR3 has 14 amino acids. CDR3 in DNA: TGTGCCACCCAAAGCAGGGGGCCAGGCTCACCCCTCCACTTT. Translation gives CATQSRGPGSPLHF.

The rearrangement uses TRBV7-8 and TRBJ2-7, with D hard to call. The germline gives CDR1 SGHVS, CDR2 FQNEAQ. CDR3 length equals 13 residues. Deletions cut 2 bases from V and 7 bases from J, with 12 bases between. CDR3 loop: CASSLNILTEQYF. DNA of the CDR3: TGTGCCAGCAGCTTAAACATCCTTACGGAGCAGTACTTC.